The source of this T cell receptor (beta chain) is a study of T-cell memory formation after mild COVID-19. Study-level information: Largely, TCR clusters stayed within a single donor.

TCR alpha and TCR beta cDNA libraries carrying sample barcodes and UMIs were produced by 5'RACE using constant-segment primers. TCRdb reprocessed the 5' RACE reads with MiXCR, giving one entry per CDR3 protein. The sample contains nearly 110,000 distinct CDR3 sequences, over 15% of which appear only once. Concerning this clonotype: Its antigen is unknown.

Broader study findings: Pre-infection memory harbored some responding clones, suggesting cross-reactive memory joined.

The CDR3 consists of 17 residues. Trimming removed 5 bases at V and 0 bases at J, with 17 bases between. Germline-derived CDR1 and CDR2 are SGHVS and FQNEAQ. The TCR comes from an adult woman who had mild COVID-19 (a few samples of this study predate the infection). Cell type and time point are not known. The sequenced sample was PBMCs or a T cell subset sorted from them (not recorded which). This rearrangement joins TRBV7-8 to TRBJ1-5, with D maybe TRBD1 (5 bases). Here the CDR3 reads CASSPNQGSLSNQPQHF. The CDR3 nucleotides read TGTGCCAGCAGCCCAAATCAGGGATCTCTTAGCAATCAGCCCCAGCATTTT.